The next 19 T cell receptor beta chains were all read from a single sample in a study of CD8 T cells in Susac syndrome. Random hexamers were used to reverse transcribe an amount of roughly 0.5 to 1 ug RNA. One entry per CDR3 protein results from TCRdb running MiXCR on the immunoSEQ multiplex PCR reads. The data hold approximately 190,000 distinct CDR3 sequences, with nearly 97% observed a single time. The sequenced sample was CD4+ T cells from PBMCs. The source of these receptors is a human donor with Susac syndrome.

The chain couples TRBV6-2 or TRBV6-3 to TRBJ1-5; 9 bases agree with TRBD1. Germline V lookup: CDR1 MNHEY, CDR2 SVGEGT. The CDR3 totals 15 residues. Germline trimming cut 7 bases from V and 6 bases from J; bases unmatched to any gene: 10. CDR3 sequence reads: CASTHPGTGIQPQHF. In nucleotides, the CDR3 is TGTGCCAGCACCCACCCGGGGACAGGGATTCAGCCCCAGCATTTT.

The chain employs TRBV15 and TRBJ2-5; possibly TRBD1 or TRBD2 for D (6 bases each). The CDR3 length is 16 residues. Deletions cut 5 bases from V and 1 base from J, with 17 bases between. The germline gives CDR1 LNHNV, CDR2 YYDKDF (reference sequence). CDR3: CATSARGQLGQETQYF. The DNA of the CDR3 is TGTGCCACCAGCGCCCGGGGGCAGCTGGGCCAAGAGACCCAGTACTTC.

The chain couples TRBV30 to TRBJ1-6; perhaps TRBD1 as D (5 bases). The CDR3 totals 13 residues. Trimming shortened V by 4 bases and J by 5 bases, and 9 bases separated the two germline ends. The germline V gene encodes CDR1 GTSNPN and CDR2 SVGIG (reference sequence). The CDR3 sequence: CAWTGTDNSPLHF. The CDR3 nucleotides are TGTGCCTGGACGGGGACGGATAATTCACCCCTCCACTTT. The full variable domain, with the rest looked up from reference TRBV30 and TRBJ1-6, is SQTIHQWPATLVQPVGSPLSLECTVEGTSNPNLYWYRQAAGRGLQLLFYSVGIGQISSEVPQNLSASRPQDRQFILSSKKLLLSDSGFYLCAWTGTDNSPLHFGNGTRLTVT.

V is TRBV29-1 and J is TRBJ1-1; D is undetermined. Germline V CDR1 and CDR2: SQVTM, ANQGSEA. This CDR3 spans 11 amino acids. V shed 4 bases and J shed 4 bases, with 7 bases lying between them. CDR3 region: CSVVPGTEAFF. The CDR3 DNA reads as TGCAGCGTTGTTCCTGGCACTGAAGCTTTCTTT.

The rearrangement joins TRBV6-2 or TRBV6-3 to TRBJ1-2, with D possibly being TRBD1 (6 bases). V shed 5 bases and J shed 7 bases, with 14 bases lying between them. CDR3 length: 13 amino acids. Germline assignment: CDR1 MNHEY and CDR2 SVGEGT. As DNA, the CDR3 is TGTGCCAGCAGTCGATTGGACAGACTTGGCTACACCTTC. Translation: CASSRLDRLGYTF.

V gene TRBV2 combines with J gene TRBJ2-2; 9 nucleotides agree with TRBD2. The germline V gene has CDR1 SNHLY and CDR2 FYNNEI. The length of the CDR3 is 16 residues. Trimming took 6 bases from V and 4 from J; bases not matched to a gene: 9. CDR3 loop: CASRVTSGEGTGELFF. DNA of the CDR3: TGTGCCAGCAGGGTGACTAGCGGCGAGGGCACCGGGGAGCTGTTTTTT.

This chain uses TRBV20-1 with TRBJ2-1; 11 bases are a match to TRBD2. The CDR3 extends over 14 amino acids. V was pared by 6 bases and J by 4 bases, with 5 bases of the junction left unmatched. Per the germline V gene, CDR1 is DFQATT and CDR2 is SNEGSKA (reference sequence). The CDR3 here is CSAMTSGAYNEQFF. CDR3 nucleotides: TGCAGTGCCATGACTAGCGGGGCGTACAATGAGCAGTTCTTC.

Only one count was recorded for this clonotype. The chain joins TRBV7-9 to TRBJ1-2; the D gene is possibly TRBD1 (6 bases). This CDR3 contains 16 residues. Germline CDR1 reads SEHNR; CDR2 reads FQNEAQ (reference sequence). V was clipped by 6 bases and J by 1 base, with 18 bases between them. The CDR3 here is CASRTTGNEGNYGYTF. The CDR3 DNA reads as TGTGCCAGCAGAACAACAGGGAATGAGGGTAACTATGGCTACACCTTC.

The chain has TRBV19 and TRBJ1-1; a possible D gene is TRBD1 (5 bases). The CDR3 has 14 amino acids. Germline V gives CDR1 LNHDA, CDR2 SQIVND (reference sequence). The V end was cut by 3 bases, the J end by 6 bases, with 14 bases between. CDR3 protein: CASSIGGSGSEAFF. The DNA for the CDR3 is TGTGCCAGTAGTATTGGGGGATCAGGGTCTGAAGCTTTCTTT.

The V gene is TRBV30, the J gene TRBJ2-7, with 9 bases that match TRBD2. The germline V gene has CDR1 GTSNPN and CDR2 SVGIG (reference sequence). After removal of 4 bases from V and 4 bases from J, the junction contained 8 bases not matched to a gene. This CDR3 is 14 amino acids long. The CDR3: CAWNQLAGAYEQYF. The DNA for the CDR3 is TGTGCCTGGAACCAACTAGCGGGCGCTTACGAGCAGTACTTC.

V gene TRBV7-3 combines with J gene TRBJ2-3; possibly TRBD2 for D (6 bases). Trimming removed 2 bases at V and 5 bases at J, with 11 bases between. The CDR3 totals 14 residues. Germline V gives CDR1 SGHTA, CDR2 FQGTGA. The CDR3 DNA sequence: TGTGCCAGCAGCTTAGGGGGAGGCAGAGATACGCAGTATTTT. It translates to CASSLGGGRDTQYF.

The genes are TRBV5-1 and TRBJ1-3; D unclear. The ends were cut back, 0 bases at V and 0 bases at J, with 10 bases in the middle. Germline V gene lookup returns CDR1 SGHRS and CDR2 YFSETQ. This CDR3 is built from 16 residues. For the CDR3, the DNA is TGCGCCAGCAGCTTGGATGTTCAGAGCTCTGGAAACACCATATATTTT. It codes for CASSLDVQSSGNTIYF.

The rearrangement joins TRBV3-1 to TRBJ2-2, with TRBD2 identical over 8 bases. The CDR3 length is 13 residues. Germline V gene data show CDR1 as LGHDT and CDR2 as YNNKEL (reference sequence). Losses at the gene ends were 4 bases for V and 13 bases for J; bases not matched to a gene: 8. CDR3 region: CASSPGRASALFF. The DNA for the CDR3 is TGTGCCAGCAGCCCCGGGAGGGCTAGCGCGCTGTTTTTT.

The rearrangement joins TRBV20-1 to TRBJ1-3; 9 bases are shared with TRBD1. In germline, CDR1 is DFQATT, CDR2 SNEGSKA (reference sequence). The junction had 5 bases not matched to a gene; V was cut back by 0 bases and J by 8 bases. The CDR3 sequence is 14 residues long. CDR3 region: CSARDPTGGHTIYF. For the CDR3, the DNA is TGCAGTGCTAGAGATCCCACAGGGGGCCACACCATATATTTT.

The rearrangement uses TRBV5-1 and TRBJ2-7, with D hard to call. The CDR3 covers 13 residues. Germline V gene sequence: CDR1 SGHRS, CDR2 YFSETQ. Trimming took off 0 bases at V and 0 bases at J, with 4 bases between the two ends. The CDR3 is CASSLDVSYEQYF. Written as DNA, the CDR3 is TGCGCCAGCAGCTTGGACGTCTCCTACGAGCAGTACTTC. Together with reference TRBV5-1 and TRBJ2-7, the CDR3 gives the full variable domain: KAGVTQTPRYLIKTRGQQVTLSCSPISGHRSVSWYQQTPGQGLQFLFEYFSETQRNKGNFPGRFSGRQFSNSRSEMNVSTLELGDSALYLCASSLDVSYEQYFGPGTRLTVT.

CDR3 sequence reads: CSVDQGPKNIQYF. The CDR3 region has the DNA TGCAGCGTTGATCAGGGTCCCAAAAACATTCAGTACTTC. The chain employs TRBV29-1 and TRBJ2-4; possible D gene TRBD1, 5 bases. V was trimmed by 3 bases and J by 2 bases, leaving 8 bases between them. CDR3 length: 13 amino acids. Looked up from germline, CDR1 is SQVTM and CDR2 is ANQGSEA.

This chain joins TRBV20-1 and TRBJ1-2; D not resolved. CDR1 is DFQATT and CDR2 is SNEGSKA in the germline V gene (reference sequence). The CDR3 is 11 residues long. The ends were cut back, 3 bases at V and 2 bases at J, with 4 bases in the middle. The CDR3, as DNA: TGCAGTGCTAGGCTGAACTATGGCTACACCTTC. This translates into CSARLNYGYTF.

CDR3 DNA sequence: TGTGCCAGCAGTGATGGGCTAGCGGGGGGCAGCACAGATACGCAGTATTTT. This encodes CASSDGLAGGSTDTQYF. The genes are TRBV2 and TRBJ2-3, with 11 positions matching TRBD2. The CDR3 contains 17 residues. V trimming: 3 bases; J trimming: 0 bases; junction bases outside the gene matches: 5. CDR1 and CDR2 (germline): SNHLY, FYNNEI.

The rearrangement joins TRBV5-4 to TRBJ1-2, with D maybe TRBD1 (5 bases). Trimming removed 4 bases from V and 8 bases from J, with 12 bases in between. Germline-derived CDR1 and CDR2 are SGHNT and YYREEE (reference sequence). The CDR3 consists of 12 residues. The CDR3: CASSLRGVGYTF. As DNA, the CDR3 is TGTGCCAGCAGCCTTAGAGGGGTCGGCTACACCTTC.